This is a list of T cell receptor beta chains from one sample in a study of cytomegalovirus exposure and HLA in healthy donors. TCRdb's table, derived via immunoSEQ multiplex PCR, lists solely in-frame clones and lacks some. Among roughly 200,000 clones listed, 77% were seen once. The sequencing input was PBMCs. Receptors were obtained from a woman in her fifties or sixties in good health and CMV-seropositive. Both conserved end residues are part of each CDR3. Fields, in order: J gene, D gene, clone size, V gene, CDR3 DNA, CDR3 protein. The D gene is left open where the match is weak. The size of a clone is reported for some rows only, either as once, few or many, or as a class for expanded clones.

>TRBJ2-1|-|-|TRBV29-1
TGCAGCGTGAAATCGGAGGTTAGCGGGTTCTTC
CSVKSEVSGFF
>TRBJ2-3|-|-|TRBV6-5
TGTGCCAGCAGTTGGGTTGTGGGCGCGGATACGCAGTATTTT
CASSWVVGADTQYF
>TRBJ1-5|-|-|TRBV5-6
TGTGCCAGCAGCTTAACCAGGGTGCAGCCCCAGCATTTT
CASSLTRVQPQHF
>TRBJ1-1|-|-|TRBV5-1
TGCGCCAGCAGTACATCCACTGAAGCTTTCTTT
CASSTSTEAFF
>TRBJ1-5|-|-|TRBV30
TGTGCCTGGAGTGTTGCGGATTCCCACCAGCCCCAGCATTTT
CAWSVADSHQPQHF
>TRBJ2-7|TRBD2|-|TRBV9
TGTGCCAGCAGCGTAGTGAGCGGGAGTTTGAACGAGCAGTACTTC
CASSVVSGSLNEQYF
>TRBJ2-7|-|few|TRBV5-1
TGCGCCAGCAGCACCAACGGGATTGATGAGCAGTACTTC
CASSTNGIDEQYF
>TRBJ2-1|TRBD1|-|TRBV7-3
TGTGCCAGCAGCTCGGGACAGCGACAGGGGGAGTTCTTC
CASSSGQRQGEFF
>TRBJ1-1|TRBD1|-|TRBV30
TGTGCCGGCCGACAGGGGGCGTGGACTGAAGCTTTCTTT
CAGRQGAWTEAFF
>TRBJ2-5|TRBD1|-|TRBV12-5
TGTGCTAGTGGTTTGCCTGGGGACAGCCGTCGGACCCAGTACTTC
CASGLPGDSRRTQYF
>TRBJ1-1|TRBD1|few|TRBV7-9
TGTGCCAGCAGCTTATTCTGGCAGGGGGCTCGCACTGAAGCTTTCTTT
CASSLFWQGARTEAFF
>TRBJ2-1|-|-|TRBV11-1
TGTGCCAGCAGCTTAGCGGGAGGCCGTTACAATGAGCAGTTCTTC
CASSLAGGRYNEQFF
>TRBJ1-4|TRBD1|-|TRBV29-1
TGCAGCGTGGGACAGGGCCCCGAAAAACTGTTTTTT
CSVGQGPEKLFF
>TRBJ1-4|TRBD1|-|TRBV7-2
TGTGCCAGCAGCCCTACCAGGGGGGTTGAAAAACTGTTTTTT
CASSPTRGVEKLFF
>TRBJ2-3|-|-|TRBV5-1
TGCGCCAGCAGCCTAGAGACTAGGCCTACAGATACGCAGTATTTT
CASSLETRPTDTQYF
>TRBJ1-1|-|medium-sized|TRBV4-3
TGCGCCAGCAGCCAAGACGGGGGGGGAGGGAGGGACTTCCTTTTGAACACTGAAGCTTTCTTT
CASSQDGGGGRDFLLNTEAFF
>TRBJ1-3|TRBD1|once|TRBV2
TGTGCCAGCCGGACAGGGCGGACGGCTGGAAACACCATATATTTT
CASRTGRTAGNTIYF
>TRBJ1-5|TRBD1|-|TRBV10-1
TGCGCCAGCAAGGACAGGGCCCTGGAGAATCAGCCCCAGCATTTT
CASKDRALENQPQHF
>TRBJ2-3|-|-|TRBV27
TGTGCCAGCAGTTTATCATCCGGGAAAGTAGGGCAGTATTTT
CASSLSSGKVGQYF
>TRBJ1-2|-|few|TRBV4-3
TGCGCCAGCAGCCAAGATAGAGGCACCAACTATGGCTACACCTTC
CASSQDRGTNYGYTF
>TRBJ2-2|-|-|TRBV30
TGTGCCTGGAATCTTATCGGGACCGGGGAGCTGTTTTTT
CAWNLIGTGELFF
>TRBJ2-7|TRBD2|-|TRBV5-1
TGCGCCAGCAGCTTGGCGGGAGGGACTTCCACTTCTTACGAGCAGTACTTC
CASSLAGGTSTSYEQYF
>TRBJ1-5|-|-|TRBV4-2
TGTGCCAGCAGCCAAGGAGAAAGGGGAAGGCAGCCCCAGCATTTT
CASSQGERGRQPQHF
>TRBJ2-6|-|few|TRBV6-4
TGTGCCAGCAGCCCCTCCTCTGGGGCCAACGTCCTGACTTTC
CASSPSSGANVLTF
>TRBJ1-5|TRBD1|-|TRBV5-1
TGCGCCAGCAGCCTAACAGGGGACAATCAGCCCCAGCATTTT
CASSLTGDNQPQHF
>TRBJ2-1|-|-|TRBV9
TGTGCCAGCAGCGCTTTGGTACTAGTCAATGAGCAGTTCTTC
CASSALVLVNEQFF